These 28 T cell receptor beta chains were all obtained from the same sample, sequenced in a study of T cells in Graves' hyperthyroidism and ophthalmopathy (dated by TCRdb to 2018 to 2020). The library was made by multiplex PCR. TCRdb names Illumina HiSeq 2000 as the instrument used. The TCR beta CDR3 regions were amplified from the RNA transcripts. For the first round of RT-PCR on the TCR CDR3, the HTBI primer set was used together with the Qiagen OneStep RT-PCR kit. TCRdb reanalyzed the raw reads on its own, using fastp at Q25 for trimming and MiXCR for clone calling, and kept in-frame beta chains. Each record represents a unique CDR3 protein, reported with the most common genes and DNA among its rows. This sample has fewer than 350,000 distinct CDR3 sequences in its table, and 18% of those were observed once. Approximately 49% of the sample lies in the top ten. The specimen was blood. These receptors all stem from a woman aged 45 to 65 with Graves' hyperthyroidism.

This CDR3 reads CSARFLGDNGYTF. In DNA form, the CDR3 reads TGCAGTGCTCGCTTCCTGGGGGATAATGGCTACACCTTC. This chain joins TRBV20-1 and TRBJ1-2; D possibly corresponds to TRBD1 (5 bases). The germline V gene encodes CDR1 DFQATT and CDR2 SNEGSKA (reference sequence). V was trimmed by 5 bases and J by 6 bases, leaving 16 bases between them. CDR3 size: 13 residues.

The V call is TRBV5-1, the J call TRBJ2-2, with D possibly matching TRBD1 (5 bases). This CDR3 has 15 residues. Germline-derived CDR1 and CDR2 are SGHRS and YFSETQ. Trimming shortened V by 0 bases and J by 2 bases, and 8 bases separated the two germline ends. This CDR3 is CASSLVGPNTGELFF. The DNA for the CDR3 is TGCGCCAGCAGCTTGGTGGGGCCTAACACCGGGGAGCTGTTTTTT.

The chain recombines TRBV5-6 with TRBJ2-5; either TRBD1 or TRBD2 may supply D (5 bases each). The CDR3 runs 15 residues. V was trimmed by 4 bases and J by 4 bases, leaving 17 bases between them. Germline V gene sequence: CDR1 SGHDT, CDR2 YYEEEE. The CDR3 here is CASSENPRGGETQYF. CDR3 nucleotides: TGTGCCAGCAGCGAGAATCCTCGTGGGGGAGAGACCCAGTACTTC.

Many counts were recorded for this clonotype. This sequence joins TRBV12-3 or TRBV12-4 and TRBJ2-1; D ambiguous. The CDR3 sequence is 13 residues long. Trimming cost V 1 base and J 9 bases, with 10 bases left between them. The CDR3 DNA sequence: TGTGCCAGCAGTTTAGGCCCCCAGTCTGAGCAGTTCTTC. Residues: CASSLGPQSEQFF.

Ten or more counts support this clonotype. CDR3 in amino acids: CSATTTGREGQPQHF. The CDR3 bases are TGCAGTGCTACTACCACTGGCAGGGAGGGACAGCCCCAGCATTTT. The chain joins TRBV20-1 to TRBJ1-5, with D perhaps matching TRBD1 (5 bases). There are 15 residues in the CDR3. Germline V gene sequence: CDR1 DFQATT, CDR2 SNEGSKA (reference sequence). V lost 4 bases to trimming and J lost 7 bases, with 20 bases between them.

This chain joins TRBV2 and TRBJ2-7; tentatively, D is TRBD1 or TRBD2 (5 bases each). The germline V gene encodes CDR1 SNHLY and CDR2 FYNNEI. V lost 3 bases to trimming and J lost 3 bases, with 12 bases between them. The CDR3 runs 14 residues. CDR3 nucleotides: TGTGCCAGCAGTGAGGGACCAGGTGTCTACGAGCAGTACTTC. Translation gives CASSEGPGVYEQYF. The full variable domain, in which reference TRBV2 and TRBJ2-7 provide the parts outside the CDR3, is EPEVTQTPSHQVTQMGQEVILRCVPISNHLYFYWYRQILGQKVEFLVSFYNNEISEKSEIFDDQFSVERPDGSNFTLKIRSTKLEDSAMYFCASSEGPGVYEQYFGPGTRLTVT.

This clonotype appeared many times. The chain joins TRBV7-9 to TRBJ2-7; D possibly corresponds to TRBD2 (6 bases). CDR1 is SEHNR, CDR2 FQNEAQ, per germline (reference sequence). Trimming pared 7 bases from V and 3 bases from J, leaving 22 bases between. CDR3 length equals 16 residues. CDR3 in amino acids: CASTGGASPLYYEQYF. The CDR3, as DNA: TGTGCCAGCACCGGCGGGGCGAGTCCCCTCTACTACGAGCAGTACTTC.

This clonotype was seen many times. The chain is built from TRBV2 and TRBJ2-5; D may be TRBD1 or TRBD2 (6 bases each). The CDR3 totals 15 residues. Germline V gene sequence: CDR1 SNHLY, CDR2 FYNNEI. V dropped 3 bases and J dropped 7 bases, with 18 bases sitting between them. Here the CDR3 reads CASSEEEGVLSTQYF. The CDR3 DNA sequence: TGTGCCAGCAGTGAGGAGGAGGGGGTGTTATCGACCCAGTACTTC.

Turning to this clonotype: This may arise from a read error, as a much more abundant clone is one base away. Here the CDR3 reads CSAKVGAQDAFF. The CDR3 DNA is TGCAGTGCTAAGGTTGGGGCCCAGGATGCTTTCTTT. The chain recombines TRBV20-1 with TRBJ1-1; D is perhaps TRBD1 (5 bases). V was trimmed by 4 bases and J by 11 bases, leaving 17 bases between them. The CDR3 consists of 12 residues. CDR1 is DFQATT and CDR2 is SNEGSKA in the germline V gene (reference sequence).

CDR3 loop: CAISASGYTGELFF. The CDR3 nucleotides read TGTGCCATCTCGGCTAGCGGCTACACCGGGGAGCTGTTTTTT. The chain employs TRBV10-3 and TRBJ2-2; 7 nucleotides match TRBD2. Germline lookup yields CDR1 ENHRY and CDR2 SYGVKD. Trimming took 8 bases from V and 3 from J; bases not matched to a gene: 6. The CDR3 runs 14 residues.

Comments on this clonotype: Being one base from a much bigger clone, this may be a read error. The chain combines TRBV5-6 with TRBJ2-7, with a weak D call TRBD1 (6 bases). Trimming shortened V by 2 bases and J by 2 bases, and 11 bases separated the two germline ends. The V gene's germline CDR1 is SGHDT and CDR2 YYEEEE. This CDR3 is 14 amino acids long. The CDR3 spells CASSFGTRAYEQYF. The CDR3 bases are TGTGCCAGCAGCTTCGGGACAAGGGCCTACGAGCAGTACTTC.

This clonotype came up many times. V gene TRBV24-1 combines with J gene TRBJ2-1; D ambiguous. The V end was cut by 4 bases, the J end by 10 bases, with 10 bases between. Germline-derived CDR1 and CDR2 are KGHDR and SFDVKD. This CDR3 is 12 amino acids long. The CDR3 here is CATSDLTQEQFF. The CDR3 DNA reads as TGTGCCACCAGTGACCTTACCCAGGAGCAGTTCTTC.

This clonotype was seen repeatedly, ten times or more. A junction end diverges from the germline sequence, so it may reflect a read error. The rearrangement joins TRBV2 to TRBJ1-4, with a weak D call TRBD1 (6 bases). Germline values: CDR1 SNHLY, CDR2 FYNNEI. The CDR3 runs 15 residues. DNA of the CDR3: TGTGCCAGCAGAGAAGACAGGATGACTAATGAAAAACTGTTTTTT. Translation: CASREDRMTNEKLFF.

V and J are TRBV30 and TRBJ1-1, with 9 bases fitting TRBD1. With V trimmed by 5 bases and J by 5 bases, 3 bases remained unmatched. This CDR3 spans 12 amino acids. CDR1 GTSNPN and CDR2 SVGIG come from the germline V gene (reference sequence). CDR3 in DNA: TGTGCCTGGGACGACAGGGGGACTGAAGCTTTCTTT. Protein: CAWDDRGTEAFF.

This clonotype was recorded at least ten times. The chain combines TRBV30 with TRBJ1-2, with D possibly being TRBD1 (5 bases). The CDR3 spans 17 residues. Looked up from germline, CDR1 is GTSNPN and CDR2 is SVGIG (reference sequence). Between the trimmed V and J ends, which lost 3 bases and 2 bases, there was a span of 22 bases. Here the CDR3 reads CAWSPYGTFFANYGYTF. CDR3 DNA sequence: TGTGCCTGGAGCCCTTACGGGACTTTCTTTGCCAACTATGGCTACACCTTC. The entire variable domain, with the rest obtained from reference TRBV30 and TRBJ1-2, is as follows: SQTIHQWPATLVQPVGSPLSLECTVEGTSNPNLYWYRQAAGRGLQLLFYSVGIGQISSEVPQNLSASRPQDRQFILSSKKLLLSDSGFYLCAWSPYGTFFANYGYTFGSGTRLTVV.

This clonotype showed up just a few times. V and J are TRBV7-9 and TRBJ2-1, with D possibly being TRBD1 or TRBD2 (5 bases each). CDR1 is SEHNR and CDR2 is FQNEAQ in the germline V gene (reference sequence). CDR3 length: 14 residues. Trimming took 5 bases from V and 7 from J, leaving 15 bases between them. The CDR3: CASSGEGSVNEQFF. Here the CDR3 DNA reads TGTGCCAGCAGCGGCGAGGGGAGCGTTAATGAGCAGTTCTTC. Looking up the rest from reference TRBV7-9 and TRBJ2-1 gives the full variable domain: DTGVSQNPRHKITKRGQNVTFRCDPISEHNRLYWYRQTLGQGPEFLTYFQNEAQLEKSRLLSDRFSAERPKGSFSTLEIQRTEQGDSAMYLCASSGEGSVNEQFFGPGTRLTVL.

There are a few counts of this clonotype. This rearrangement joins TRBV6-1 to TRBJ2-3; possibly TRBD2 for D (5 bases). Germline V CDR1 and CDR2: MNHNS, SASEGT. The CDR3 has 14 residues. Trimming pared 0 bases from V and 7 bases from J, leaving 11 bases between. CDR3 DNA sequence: TGTGCCAGCAGTGAAGCGCAGAGGGAGAATACGCAGTATTTT. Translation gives CASSEAQRENTQYF.

Written as DNA, the CDR3 is TGCAGTGCTAGTGGGGGACACAACGAGCAGTACTTC. Translation: CSASGGHNEQYF. The chain has TRBV20-1 and TRBJ2-7; D possibly corresponds to TRBD1 (6 bases). Per germline, CDR1 DFQATT and CDR2 SNEGSKA (reference sequence). This CDR3 spans 12 amino acids. V was trimmed by 3 bases and J by 5 bases, leaving 11 bases between them.

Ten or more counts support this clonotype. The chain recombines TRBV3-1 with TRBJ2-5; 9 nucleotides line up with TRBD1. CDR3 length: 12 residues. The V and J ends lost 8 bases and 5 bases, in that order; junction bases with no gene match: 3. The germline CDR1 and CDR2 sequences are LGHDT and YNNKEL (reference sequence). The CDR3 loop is CASGDRVETQYF. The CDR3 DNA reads TGTGCCAGCGGGGACAGGGTGGAGACCCAGTACTTC.

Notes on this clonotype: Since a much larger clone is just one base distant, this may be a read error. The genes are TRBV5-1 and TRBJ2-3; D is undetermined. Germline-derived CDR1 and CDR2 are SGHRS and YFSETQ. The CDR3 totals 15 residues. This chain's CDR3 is CAGSLGRSAADTQYF. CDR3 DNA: TGCGCCGGCAGCTTGGGCCGAAGCGCGGCAGATACGCAGTATTTT.

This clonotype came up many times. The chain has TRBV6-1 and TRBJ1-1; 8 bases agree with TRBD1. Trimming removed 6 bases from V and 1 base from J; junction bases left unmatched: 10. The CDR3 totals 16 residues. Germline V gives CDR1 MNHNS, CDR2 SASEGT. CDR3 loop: CASSPGLDRGNTEAFF. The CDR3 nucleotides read TGTGCCAGCAGCCCAGGGCTAGACAGGGGGAACACTGAAGCTTTCTTT.

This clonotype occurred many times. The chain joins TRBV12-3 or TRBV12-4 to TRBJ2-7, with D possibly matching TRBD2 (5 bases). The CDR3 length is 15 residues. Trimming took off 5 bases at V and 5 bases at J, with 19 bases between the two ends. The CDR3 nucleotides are TGTGCCAGCAGTCCGATGTGGAGGATGGTCGACGAGCAGTACGTC. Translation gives CASSPMWRMVDEQYV.

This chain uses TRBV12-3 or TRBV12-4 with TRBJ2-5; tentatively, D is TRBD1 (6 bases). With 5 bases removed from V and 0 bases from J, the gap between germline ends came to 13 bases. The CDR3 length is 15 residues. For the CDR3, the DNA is TGTGCCAGCAGTGAATCAGGGGCAGACCAAGAGACCCAGTACTTC. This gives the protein CASSESGADQETQYF.

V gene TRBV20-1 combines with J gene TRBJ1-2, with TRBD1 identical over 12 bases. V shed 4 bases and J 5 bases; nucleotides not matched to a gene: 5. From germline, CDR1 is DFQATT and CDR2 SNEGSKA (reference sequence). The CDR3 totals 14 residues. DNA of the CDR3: TGCAGTGCTATCGGGACAGGGGGCCTATATGGCTACACCTTC. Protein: CSAIGTGGLYGYTF.

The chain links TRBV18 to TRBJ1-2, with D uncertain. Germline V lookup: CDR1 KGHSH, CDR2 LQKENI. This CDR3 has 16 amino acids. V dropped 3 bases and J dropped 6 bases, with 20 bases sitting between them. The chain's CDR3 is CASSPFSTPAWDGYTF. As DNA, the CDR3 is TGTGCCAGCTCACCCTTTTCGACACCAGCCTGGGATGGCTACACCTTC.

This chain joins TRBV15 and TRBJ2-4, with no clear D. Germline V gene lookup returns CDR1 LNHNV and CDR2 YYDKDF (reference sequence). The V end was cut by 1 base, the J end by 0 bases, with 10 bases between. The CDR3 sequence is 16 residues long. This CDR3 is CATSRAGGLAKNIQYF. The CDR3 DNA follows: TGTGCCACCAGCAGAGCGGGCGGTCTAGCCAAAAACATTCAGTACTTC.

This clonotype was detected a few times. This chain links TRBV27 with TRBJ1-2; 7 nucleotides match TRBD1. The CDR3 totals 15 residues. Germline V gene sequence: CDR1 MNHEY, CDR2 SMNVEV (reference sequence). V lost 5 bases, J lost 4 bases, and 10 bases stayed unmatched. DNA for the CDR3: TGTGCCAGCAGTCCGTTGGGACAGAACCTCTATGGCTACACCTTC. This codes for CASSPLGQNLYGYTF.

CDR3 residues: CAWGGPPGQGPGGELFF. The CDR3 DNA follows: TGTGCCTGGGGCGGACCTCCGGGACAGGGGCCGGGCGGGGAGCTGTTTTTT. The gene calls are TRBV30 and TRBJ2-2; 10 bases are a match to TRBD1. Germline-derived CDR1 and CDR2 are GTSNPN and SVGIG (reference sequence). V was pared by 5 bases and J by 7 bases, with 16 bases of the junction left unmatched. The CDR3 consists of 17 residues. Full variable domain (remainder filled in from reference TRBV30 and TRBJ2-2): SQTIHQWPATLVQPVGSPLSLECTVEGTSNPNLYWYRQAAGRGLQLLFYSVGIGQISSEVPQNLSASRPQDRQFILSSKKLLLSDSGFYLCAWGGPPGQGPGGELFFGEGSRLTVL.